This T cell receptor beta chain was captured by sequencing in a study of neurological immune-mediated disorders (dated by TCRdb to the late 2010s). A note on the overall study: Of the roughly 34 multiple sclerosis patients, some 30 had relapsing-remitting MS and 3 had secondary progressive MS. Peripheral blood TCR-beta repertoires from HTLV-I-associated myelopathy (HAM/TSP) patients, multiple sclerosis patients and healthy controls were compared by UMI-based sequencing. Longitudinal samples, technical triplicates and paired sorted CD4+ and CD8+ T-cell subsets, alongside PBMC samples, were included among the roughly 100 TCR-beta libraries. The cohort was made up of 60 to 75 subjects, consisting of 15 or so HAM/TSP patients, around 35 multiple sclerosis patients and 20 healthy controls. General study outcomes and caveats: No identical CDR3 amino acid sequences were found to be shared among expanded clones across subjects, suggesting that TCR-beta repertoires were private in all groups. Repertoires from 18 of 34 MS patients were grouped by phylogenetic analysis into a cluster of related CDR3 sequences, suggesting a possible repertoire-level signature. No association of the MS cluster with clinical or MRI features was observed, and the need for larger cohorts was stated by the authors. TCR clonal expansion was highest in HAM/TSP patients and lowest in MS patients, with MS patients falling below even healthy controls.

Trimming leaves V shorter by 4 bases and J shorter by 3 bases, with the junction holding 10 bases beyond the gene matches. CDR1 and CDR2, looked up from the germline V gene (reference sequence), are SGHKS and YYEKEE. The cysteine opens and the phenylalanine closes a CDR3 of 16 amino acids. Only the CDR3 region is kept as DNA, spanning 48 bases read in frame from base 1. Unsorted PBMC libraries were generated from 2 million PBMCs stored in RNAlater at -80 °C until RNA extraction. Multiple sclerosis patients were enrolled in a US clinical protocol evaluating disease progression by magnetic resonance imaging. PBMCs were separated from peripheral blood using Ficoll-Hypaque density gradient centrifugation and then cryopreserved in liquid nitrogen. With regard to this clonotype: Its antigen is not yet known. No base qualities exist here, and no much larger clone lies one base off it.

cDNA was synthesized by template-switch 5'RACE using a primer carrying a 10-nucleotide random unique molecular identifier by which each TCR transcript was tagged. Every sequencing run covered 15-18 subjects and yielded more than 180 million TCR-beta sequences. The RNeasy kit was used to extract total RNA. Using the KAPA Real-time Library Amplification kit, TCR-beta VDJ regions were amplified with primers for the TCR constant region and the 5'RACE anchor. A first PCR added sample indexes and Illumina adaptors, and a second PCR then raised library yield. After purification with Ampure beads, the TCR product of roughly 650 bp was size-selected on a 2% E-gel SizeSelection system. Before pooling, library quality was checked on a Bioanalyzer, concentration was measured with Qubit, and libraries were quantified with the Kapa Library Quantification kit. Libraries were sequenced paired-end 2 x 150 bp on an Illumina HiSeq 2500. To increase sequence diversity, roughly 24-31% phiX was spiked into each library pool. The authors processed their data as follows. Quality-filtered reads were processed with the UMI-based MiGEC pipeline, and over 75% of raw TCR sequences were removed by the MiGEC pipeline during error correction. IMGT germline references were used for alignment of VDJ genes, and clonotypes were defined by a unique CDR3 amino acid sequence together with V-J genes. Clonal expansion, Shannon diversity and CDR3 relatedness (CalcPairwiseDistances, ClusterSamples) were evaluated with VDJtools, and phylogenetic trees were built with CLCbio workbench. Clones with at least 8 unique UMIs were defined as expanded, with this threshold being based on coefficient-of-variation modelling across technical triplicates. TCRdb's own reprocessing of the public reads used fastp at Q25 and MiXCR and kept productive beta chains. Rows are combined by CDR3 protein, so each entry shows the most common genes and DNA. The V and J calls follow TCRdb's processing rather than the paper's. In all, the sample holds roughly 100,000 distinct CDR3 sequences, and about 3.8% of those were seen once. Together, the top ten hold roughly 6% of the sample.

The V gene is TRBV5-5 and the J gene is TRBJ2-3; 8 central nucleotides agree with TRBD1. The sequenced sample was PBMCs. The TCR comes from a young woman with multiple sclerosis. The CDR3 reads CASSPGQGRMTDTQYF. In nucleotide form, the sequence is TGTGCCAGCAGCCCCGGACAGGGACGGATGACAGATACGCAGTATTTT.